This entry lists 19 T cell receptor beta chains sequenced from one sample in a study of blood T cell repertoires in COVID-19. TCRdb's copy holds only in-frame clones and misses some; the assay was immunoSEQ multiplex PCR. The data contain 250,000 to 300,000 clones, roughly nine tenths of them seen just once; the ten biggest clones take up 0.95% to 1.5%. The sequencing sample was made of PBMCs or T cells enriched from blood (not recorded which). These TCRs come from a human donor in a cohort exposed to, infected with or recovered from COVID-19 (not recorded which). The donor label of this sample is uncertain.

The chain recombines TRBV14 with TRBJ1-3; D perhaps matches TRBD1 (5 bases). The CDR3 is 15 residues long. Trimming removed 1 base from V and 4 bases from J, with 11 bases in between. Germline CDR1 reads SGHDN; CDR2 reads FVKESK. The CDR3 DNA reads as TGTGCCAGCAGCCAAGTTTCAGGGCTCGGAAACACCATATATTTT. Its protein is CASSQVSGLGNTIYF.

This clone was counted ten times or more. In the same sample, other DNA sequences code for this CDR3. The gene calls are TRBV2 and TRBJ1-5; perhaps TRBD1 as D (6 bases). The CDR3 extends over 13 amino acids. The germline gives CDR1 SNHLY, CDR2 FYNNEI. Trimming cost V 4 bases and J 2 bases, with 6 bases left between them. The CDR3 here is CASSGTGNQPQHF. CDR3 in DNA: TGTGCCAGCAGTGGGACAGGCAATCAGCCCCAGCATTTT. The variable domain in full, completed from reference TRBV2 and TRBJ1-5, reads EPEVTQTPSHQVTQMGQEVILRCVPISNHLYFYWYRQILGQKVEFLVSFYNNEISEKSEIFDDQFSVERPDGSNFTLKIRSTKLEDSAMYFCASSGTGNQPQHFGDGTRLSIL.

The V gene is TRBV5-4, the J gene TRBJ1-6; TRBD1 aligns across 7 bases. The germline CDR1 and CDR2 sequences are SGHNT and YYREEE (reference sequence). Unmatched junction bases numbered 3, after V lost 4 bases and J lost 8 bases. The CDR3 contains 13 residues. In DNA, the CDR3 is TGTGCCAGCAGCGGGACAGTAGATTCACCCCTCCACTTT. This gives the protein CASSGTVDSPLHF.

About this clone itself: In the same sample, other DNA sequences code for this CDR3. V usage is TRBV12-3 or TRBV12-4 and J usage is TRBJ2-7, with D possibly being TRBD1 (5 bases). Trimming pared 1 base from V and 4 bases from J, leaving 8 bases between. The CDR3 is 13 residues long. The CDR3 is CASSLGRAYEQYF. CDR3 coding DNA: TGTGCCAGCAGTTTAGGCAGGGCGTACGAGCAGTACTTC.

J is TRBJ2-7 and V is TRBV9, with 8 bases aligning to TRBD1. The junction had 2 bases not matched to a gene; V was cut back by 3 bases and J by 0 bases. The CDR3 consists of 14 residues. CDR1 and CDR2 (germline): SGDLS, YYNGEE. This CDR3 is CASSGTGSSYEQYF. DNA of the CDR3: TGTGCCAGCAGCGGGACAGGGAGCTCCTACGAGCAGTACTTC.

The chain employs TRBV7-9 and TRBJ1-1; D is unresolved. The V and J ends lost 5 bases and 6 bases respectively, with 10 bases between them. CDR1 SEHNR and CDR2 FQNEAQ come from the germline V gene (reference sequence). This CDR3 is built from 12 residues. The CDR3 sequence: CASSIGGSEAFF. CDR3 DNA: TGTGCCAGCAGCATAGGCGGCTCTGAAGCTTTCTTT.

The rearrangement uses TRBV5-1 and TRBJ1-3, with TRBD1 matching 9 bases. CDR3 size: 18 residues. Germline CDR1 and CDR2: SGHRS and YFSETQ. Losses at the gene ends were 4 bases for V and 0 bases for J; bases not matched to a gene: 11. CDR3 nucleotide sequence: TGCGCCAGCAGCGCTAGTCCCGGGACAGGGAGCTCTGGAAACACCATATATTTT. Amino acids: CASSASPGTGSSGNTIYF.

V gene TRBV7-2 combines with J gene TRBJ2-2, with a weak D call TRBD1 (5 bases). Germline values: CDR1 SGHTA, CDR2 FQGNSA. The ends were cut back, 0 bases at V and 4 bases at J, with 9 bases in the middle. The CDR3 loop spans 15 amino acids. This CDR3 reads CASSLAEQVTGELFF. CDR3 DNA: TGTGCCAGCAGCTTAGCGGAACAGGTCACCGGGGAGCTGTTTTTT.

V gene TRBV25-1 combines with J gene TRBJ1-4; 10 bases agree with TRBD1. The ends lost 6 bases at V and 6 bases at J; junction bases unmatched: 1. The germline V gene has CDR1 MGHDK and CDR2 SYGVNS. This CDR3 is built from 13 residues. CDR3 in DNA: TGTGCCAGCAGGGACAGGGGGTATGAAAAACTGTTTTTT. Protein: CASRDRGYEKLFF.

This clone was observed a handful of times. The chain combines TRBV19 with TRBJ2-1, with 7 nucleotides matching TRBD2. The germline V gene encodes CDR1 LNHDA and CDR2 SQIVND (reference sequence). The CDR3 length is 15 residues. Trimming at V came to 5 bases and at J to 1 base, leaving 5 bases not matched to a gene. The CDR3 nucleotides are TGTGCCAGTAGTCCGAGGGAGGGGTCCTACAATGAGCAGTTCTTC. It specifies CASSPREGSYNEQFF.

V is TRBV4-1 and J is TRBJ2-3; no reliable D call. Deletions cut 1 base from V and 1 base from J, with 6 bases between. This CDR3 comprises 14 residues. Germline V gene lookup returns CDR1 MGHRA and CDR2 YSYEKL. The CDR3 reads CASSQGEGTDTQYF. DNA for the CDR3: TGCGCCAGCAGCCAAGGAGAAGGCACAGATACGCAGTATTTT.

The chain is built from TRBV4-3 and TRBJ2-1, with 10 bases fitting TRBD1. Germline V gives CDR1 LGHNA, CDR2 YSLEER. CDR3 size: 16 residues. Trimming took 0 bases from V and 6 from J; bases not matched to a gene: 5. CDR3 sequence: CASSQEAGQGSNEQFF. The CDR3 region has the DNA TGCGCCAGCAGCCAAGAGGCGGGACAGGGGTCCAATGAGCAGTTCTTC.

The gene calls are TRBV11-2 and TRBJ2-7; TRBD1 is a possible D gene (5 bases). Germline CDR1 SGHAT, CDR2 FQNNGV. The CDR3 covers 13 residues. The V end was cut by 3 bases, the J end by 6 bases, with 12 bases between. CDR3 in amino acids: CASSFHDRLEQYF. The CDR3 region has the DNA TGTGCCAGCAGCTTCCATGACAGACTCGAGCAGTACTTC.

The chain recombines TRBV5-1 with TRBJ1-3; 7 nucleotides align to TRBD1. CDR3 length: 14 amino acids. Germline trimming cut 3 bases from V and 4 bases from J; bases unmatched to any gene: 4. CDR1 and CDR2 from the germline V gene are SGHRS and YFSETQ. As DNA, the CDR3 is TGCGCCAGCAGCTCCGGACAGGTCGGAAACACCATATATTTT. It yields the protein CASSSGQVGNTIYF. The full variable domain, in which reference TRBV5-1 and TRBJ1-3 provide the parts outside the CDR3, is KAGVTQTPRYLIKTRGQQVTLSCSPISGHRSVSWYQQTPGQGLQFLFEYFSETQRNKGNFPGRFSGRQFSNSRSEMNVSTLELGDSALYLCASSSGQVGNTIYFGEGSWLTVV.

The J gene is TRBJ1-1, the V gene TRBV6-5; no clear D. CDR1 MNHEY and CDR2 SVGAGI come from the germline V gene. The CDR3 totals 13 residues. Between the trimmed V and J ends, which lost 2 bases and 0 bases, there was a span of 4 bases. CDR3 protein: CASSYAVNTEAFF. As DNA, the CDR3 is TGTGCCAGCAGTTACGCGGTGAACACTGAAGCTTTCTTT.

This chain links TRBV6-4 with TRBJ2-1; the D gene is possibly TRBD2 (5 bases). CDR1 and CDR2 from the germline V gene are MRHNA and SNTAGT. The V end was cut by 0 bases, the J end by 12 bases, with 18 bases between. CDR3 length: 15 residues. The CDR3 loop reads CASSDSTSSSTVQFF. CDR3 nucleotide sequence: TGTGCCAGCAGTGACTCGACCTCTAGCTCGACCGTGCAGTTCTTC.

This chain connects TRBV7-9 to TRBJ1-2; TRBD1 matches 10 bases. The V and J ends lost 4 bases and 4 bases, in that order; junction bases with no gene match: 12. Germline loops: CDR1 SEHNR, CDR2 FQNEAQ (reference sequence). There are 17 residues in the CDR3. CDR3 amino acids: CASSSTGTGDAIYGYTF. The CDR3 DNA reads TGTGCCAGCAGCTCGACCGGGACAGGGGACGCGATCTATGGCTACACCTTC.

The CDR3 protein is CATRDRRVVDEQFF. The CDR3 bases are TGTGCCACGAGGGACAGGAGAGTTGTGGATGAGCAGTTCTTC. This chain joins TRBV24-1 and TRBJ2-1; 8 bases map to TRBD1. The CDR3 has 14 amino acids. Trimming removed 10 bases from V and 8 bases from J; junction bases left unmatched: 12. Germline CDR1 is KGHDR and CDR2 is SFDVKD.

The chain has TRBV7-8 and TRBJ2-5, with 7 nucleotides matching TRBD2. This CDR3 has 17 amino acids. Looked up from germline, CDR1 is SGHVS and CDR2 is FQNEAQ. V was pared by 5 bases and J by 4 bases, with 16 bases of the junction left unmatched. In nucleotides, the CDR3 is TGTGCCAGCAGCCGTGGAAGAGCGGGGTGGGTGCGAGAGACCCAGTACTTC. Protein product: CASSRGRAGWVRETQYF. Filled out from reference TRBV7-8 and TRBJ2-5, the complete variable domain reads GAGVSQSPRYKVAKRGQDVALRCDPISGHVSLFWYQQALGQGPEFLTYFQNEAQLDKSGLPSDRFFAERPEGSVSTLKIQRTQQEDSAVYLCASSRGRAGWVRETQYFGPGTRLLVL.